Listed below are T cell receptor beta chains from one sample, sequenced in a study of control samples from healthy donors and cancer patients. Sequenced by immunoSEQ multiplex PCR; TCRdb stores in-frame clones only, minus some. The sample holds 170,000 or so clones, 94% seen once. Specimen: blood. The receptors here all came from a woman aged 18 to 35 in good health. The CDR3 runs from the conserved cysteine through the conserved F or W. The order of the fields is J gene, V gene, CDR3 protein.

j_gene: TRBJ2-7; v_gene: TRBV9; CDR3aa: CASSAGLFSYEQYF
j_gene: TRBJ2-1; v_gene: TRBV19; CDR3aa: CASMGRGQIPLKEQFF
j_gene: TRBJ1-4; v_gene: TRBV7-2; CDR3aa: CASSPFSDRDNLLGEKLFF
j_gene: TRBJ1-6; v_gene: TRBV3-1/TRBV3-2; CDR3aa: CASSWVGRVNSPLHF
j_gene: TRBJ1-2; v_gene: TRBV18; CDR3aa: CASSGGTGPVYGYTF
j_gene: TRBJ1-1; v_gene: TRBV6-2/TRBV6-3; CDR3aa: CASSYSKTTTFF
j_gene: TRBJ2-3; v_gene: TRBV10-2; CDR3aa: CASTSDRRTDTQYF
j_gene: TRBJ1-1; v_gene: TRBV29-1; CDR3aa: CSAGQGAAEAFF
j_gene: TRBJ2-2; v_gene: TRBV3-1/TRBV3-2; CDR3aa: CASSPFEGGVPGELFF
j_gene: TRBJ1-2; v_gene: TRBV14; CDR3aa: CASSHYDRATEGYTF
j_gene: TRBJ2-1; v_gene: TRBV27; CDR3aa: CASSVVTSGVQFF
j_gene: TRBJ1-1; v_gene: TRBV6-5; CDR3aa: CASSYYGGHAFF
j_gene: TRBJ1-3; v_gene: TRBV6-5; CDR3aa: CASSSSVFGNTIYF
j_gene: TRBJ2-4; v_gene: TRBV7-9; CDR3aa: CASSLGPVQGRRSKNIQYF
j_gene: TRBJ1-1; v_gene: TRBV9; CDR3aa: CASSASDGMNTEAFF
j_gene: TRBJ1-2; v_gene: TRBV27; CDR3aa: CASSLYTGNGYTF
j_gene: TRBJ1-1; v_gene: TRBV7-2; CDR3aa: CASSIDRSNTEAFF
j_gene: TRBJ2-3; v_gene: TRBV7-9; CDR3aa: CASINFPGTDTQYF
j_gene: TRBJ2-1; v_gene: TRBV19; CDR3aa: CASRAGTSVRDEQFF
j_gene: TRBJ1-5; v_gene: TRBV2; CDR3aa: CASNWEGSNQPQHF
j_gene: TRBJ2-7; v_gene: TRBV4-2; CDR3aa: CASSQEWLGGASSYEQYF
j_gene: TRBJ1-1; v_gene: TRBV5-1; CDR3aa: CASSSPRARNTEAFF
j_gene: TRBJ1-2; v_gene: TRBV28; CDR3aa: CASTWGDYGYTF
j_gene: TRBJ1-1; v_gene: TRBV10-3; CDR3aa: CAISEDRGGSPMNTEAFF
j_gene: TRBJ2-7; v_gene: TRBV11-3; CDR3aa: CASSQDRGGAEQYF
j_gene: TRBJ2-5; v_gene: TRBV11-2; CDR3aa: CASSRTALQETQYF
j_gene: TRBJ2-1; v_gene: TRBV2; CDR3aa: CASTPLKAYNEQFF
j_gene: TRBJ1-4; v_gene: TRBV5-1; CDR3aa: CASSSGNVNEKLFF
j_gene: TRBJ2-7; v_gene: TRBV5-1; CDR3aa: CASSNGEAFAVEQYF
j_gene: TRBJ2-1; v_gene: TRBV9; CDR3aa: CASSGTSAHNEQFF
j_gene: TRBJ1-5; v_gene: TRBV15; CDR3aa: CATSRDRSLYQPQHF
j_gene: TRBJ1-5; v_gene: TRBV5-6; CDR3aa: CASSFASNQPQHF
j_gene: TRBJ2-2; v_gene: TRBV11-2; CDR3aa: CASSLRQGVGLHATGELFF
j_gene: TRBJ2-1; v_gene: TRBV7-2; CDR3aa: CASSPYSEQFF
j_gene: TRBJ1-6; v_gene: TRBV6-2/TRBV6-3; CDR3aa: CASSQRGGQGYSPLHF
j_gene: TRBJ2-1; v_gene: TRBV7-8; CDR3aa: CASSWRNVNEQFF
j_gene: TRBJ1-1; v_gene: TRBV6-5; CDR3aa: CASRTTTGNTEAFF
j_gene: TRBJ1-1; v_gene: TRBV6-2/TRBV6-3; CDR3aa: CASSTGTEAFF
j_gene: TRBJ1-2; v_gene: TRBV7-9; CDR3aa: CASSHRVIRGYGYTF
j_gene: TRBJ1-2; v_gene: TRBV6-5; CDR3aa: CASSRTGLDRGYTF
j_gene: TRBJ1-5; v_gene: TRBV2; CDR3aa: CASSLTGTRSNQPQHF
j_gene: TRBJ2-1; v_gene: TRBV27; CDR3aa: CATTGWGDGAYNEQFF
j_gene: TRBJ1-1; v_gene: TRBV6-2/TRBV6-3; CDR3aa: CASSYTADTYEAFF
j_gene: TRBJ1-5; v_gene: TRBV15; CDR3aa: CATSNRVSNQPQHF
j_gene: TRBJ2-5; v_gene: TRBV5-4; CDR3aa: CASSLNSGQGGTQYF
j_gene: TRBJ2-3; v_gene: TRBV5-5; CDR3aa: CASSFSGVTDTQYF
j_gene: TRBJ2-2; v_gene: TRBV7-6; CDR3aa: CASSLSAGGNTGELFF
j_gene: TRBJ1-6; v_gene: TRBV28; CDR3aa: CASRAPQGTGRSPLHF
j_gene: TRBJ2-7; v_gene: TRBV6-1; CDR3aa: CASSERRGSYEQYF
j_gene: TRBJ2-1; v_gene: TRBV4-3; CDR3aa: CASSQGLAGGRGEQFF
j_gene: TRBJ1-2; v_gene: TRBV12-3/TRBV12-4; CDR3aa: CASSFVKEDGYTF
j_gene: TRBJ1-1; v_gene: TRBV6-1; CDR3aa: CASSEPLRGEAFF
j_gene: TRBJ2-2; v_gene: TRBV6-4; CDR3aa: CASSGSGDTGELFF
j_gene: TRBJ1-1; v_gene: TRBV6-5; CDR3aa: CASSYSGGLNTEAFF
j_gene: TRBJ1-1; v_gene: TRBV7-9; CDR3aa: CASSSPGVPEAFF
j_gene: TRBJ1-3; v_gene: TRBV28; CDR3aa: CASSHPSFQGPLSGNTIYF
j_gene: TRBJ1-1; v_gene: TRBV15; CDR3aa: CATSRGQAQNTEAFF
j_gene: TRBJ1-4; v_gene: TRBV5-1; CDR3aa: CASSRRVDNEKLFF
j_gene: TRBJ2-1; v_gene: TRBV5-1; CDR3aa: CASAVNSYNEQFF